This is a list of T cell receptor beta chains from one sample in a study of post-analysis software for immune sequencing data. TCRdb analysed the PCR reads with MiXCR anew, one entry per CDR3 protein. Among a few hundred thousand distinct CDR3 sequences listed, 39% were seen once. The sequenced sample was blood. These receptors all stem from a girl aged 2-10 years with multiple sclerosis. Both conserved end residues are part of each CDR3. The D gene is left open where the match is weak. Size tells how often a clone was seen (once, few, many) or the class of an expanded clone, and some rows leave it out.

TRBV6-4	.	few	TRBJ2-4	CASVPRAVLAKNIQYF	TGTGCCAGCGTCCCTCGGGCAGTATTAGCCAAAAACATTCAGTACTTC
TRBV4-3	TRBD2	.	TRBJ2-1	CASNQGGLAGYNEQFF	TGCGCCAGCAACCAAGGGGGACTAGCGGGGTACAATGAGCAGTTCTTC
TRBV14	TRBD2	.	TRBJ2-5	CASSQDLRGGQETQYF	TGTGCCAGCAGCCAAGATTTGCGCGGGGGGCAAGAGACCCAGTACTTC
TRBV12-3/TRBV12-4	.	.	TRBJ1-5	CASSLASTGQHF	TGTGCCAGCAGTTTAGCGAGCACAGGACAGCATTTT
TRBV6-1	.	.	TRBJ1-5	CASSEMDCSNQPQHF	TGTGCCAGCAGTGAAATGGACTGTAGCAATCAGCCCCAGCATTTT
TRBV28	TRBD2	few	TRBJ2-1	CASARIGTGGNEQFF	TGTGCCAGCGCCCGAATTGGTACGGGGGGCAATGAGCAGTTCTTC
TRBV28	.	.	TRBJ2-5	CACGMSGETQYF	TGTGCCTGCGGGATGAGTGGAGAGACCCAGTACTTC
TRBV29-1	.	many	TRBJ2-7	CSVGFPQGPYEQYF	TGCAGCGTTGGCTTTCCACAGGGACCCTACGAGCAGTACTTC
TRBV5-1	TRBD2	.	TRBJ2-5	CASRVGAGAQETQYF	TGCGCCAGCAGGGTGGGAGCGGGGGCTCAAGAGACCCAGTACTTC
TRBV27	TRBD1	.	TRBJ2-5	CASRPRDRQETQYF	TGTGCCAGCCGACCTCGGGACAGACAAGAGACCCAGTACTTC
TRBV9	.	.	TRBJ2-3	CASSVTTGFTDTQYF	TGTGCCAGCAGCGTCACTACGGGGTTTACAGATACGCAGTATTTT
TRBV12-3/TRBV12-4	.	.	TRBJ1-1	CASSTGTEAFF	TGTGCCAGCAGTACAGGGACCGAAGCTTTCTTT